This T cell receptor (beta chain) was recovered during a study of identical twins. On this clonotype: Its specificity is unknown.

Overall study results and limits: Out-of-frame alpha sequences common to twins exhibited a surplus of low generation probability. In beta out-of-frame sequences, the excess sharing between twins was weaker. Conclusions were drawn cross-sectionally by statistical analysis, without following the same donors. Insertions were fewer in abundant cord blood beta clonotypes, whereas memory repertoires showed none of this pattern.

Each CDR3 protein gets one entry after TCRdb re-called the 5' RACE reads with MiXCR. The data hold approximately 530,000 distinct CDR3 sequences, with approximately 20% observed a single time. The same data also contributed to another study, on yellow fever vaccine responses in identical twins.

The specimen was CD4+ T cells sorted from blood. This receptor was taken from a young woman in good health.

The CDR3: CSARAPSQSSYNEQFF. The CDR3 DNA is TGCAGTGCTAGAGCACCCAGTCAGAGCTCCTACAATGAGCAGTTCTTC. V is TRBV20-1 and J is TRBJ2-1; no clear D. Germline lookup yields CDR1 DFQATT and CDR2 SNEGSKA (reference sequence). The V and J ends lost 1 base and 0 bases respectively, with 13 bases between them. This CDR3 is 16 amino acids long.